The 18 T cell receptor beta chains given below trace back to one sample, sequenced in a study of CD8+ T cells in alopecia areata. Investigators isolated RNA and reverse transcribed it into cDNA to act as the sequencing template. The table came from immunoSEQ multiplex PCR; TCRdb's copy has only in-frame clones and leaves some out. This table has 35,000 to 50,000 clones, roughly 92% appearing once. Indicated treatment: oral pan-JAK inhibitor, 5-10 mg twice daily. Sequencing was performed on CD8+ T cells sorted from blood, taken at week 24, from a patient treated with tofacitinib. The receptor set was obtained from a human donor with alopecia areata.

This clone was counted a single time. The chain joins TRBV7-2 to TRBJ2-1; unclear D gene. Germline loops: CDR1 SGHTA, CDR2 FQGNSA. Trimming stripped 2 bases from V and 0 bases from J, with 8 bases between. The CDR3 spans 15 residues. CDR3 nucleotides: TGTGCCAGCAGCTTACAAACCGTCTCCTACAATGAGCAGTTCTTC. This encodes CASSLQTVSYNEQFF.

The CDR3 DNA follows: TGTGCCAGCAGTCCCCGGGACAGCCCCTACGAGCAGTACTTC. Translated: CASSPRDSPYEQYF. The rearrangement uses TRBV27 and TRBJ2-7; 7 nucleotides line up with TRBD1. Germline V lookup: CDR1 MNHEY, CDR2 SMNVEV (reference sequence). The CDR3 has 14 amino acids. J lost 2 bases, V lost 5 bases, and 6 bases had no gene match.

This chain links TRBV6-5 with TRBJ2-7, with TRBD2 matching over 7 bases. This CDR3 has 15 amino acids. Germline values: CDR1 MNHEY, CDR2 SVGAGI. V lost 0 bases, J lost 5 bases, and 7 bases stayed unmatched. The DNA for the CDR3 is TGTGCCAGCAGTTACTCCACCGAGACTAGCAACGAGCAGTACTTC. Translation: CASSYSTETSNEQYF.

This clone was seen only once. The CDR3 protein is CASSYGGEQETQYF. The CDR3 region has the DNA TGTGCCAGCAGTTACGGCGGAGAGCAAGAGACCCAGTACTTC. The rearrangement links TRBV6-5 to TRBJ2-5; no reliable D call. The CDR3 runs 14 residues. Germline V gives CDR1 MNHEY, CDR2 SVGAGI. Trimming took 2 bases from V and 2 from J, leaving 9 bases between them.

J is TRBJ2-7 and V is TRBV4-2; 9 nucleotides match TRBD2. This CDR3 has 15 residues. Germline V gene lookup returns CDR1 LGHNA and CDR2 YNFKEQ. V lost 2 bases, J lost 4 bases, and 6 bases stayed unmatched. CDR3 coding DNA: TGTGCCAGCAGCCAAATAGCGGGGGTCTTTTACGAGCAGTACTTC. This encodes CASSQIAGVFYEQYF.

This clone was found a few times. The V call is TRBV4-2, the J call TRBJ2-7; tentatively, D is TRBD1 (5 bases). The germline V gene encodes CDR1 LGHNA and CDR2 YNFKEQ. The CDR3 is 15 amino acids. The V and J ends lost 4 bases and 4 bases respectively, with 17 bases between them. The CDR3 DNA sequence: TGTGCCAGCAGCCCGAACCCAGGGATAAGTTACGAGCAGTACTTC. Its protein product is CASSPNPGISYEQYF.

The J gene is TRBJ2-7, the V gene TRBV5-5; TRBD1 agrees at 7 bases. CDR1 is SGHKS, CDR2 YYEKEE, per germline (reference sequence). The CDR3 consists of 14 residues. The V gene end was trimmed by 0 bases and the J gene end by 3 bases; junction bases not matched to a gene: 3. CDR3 loop: CASSLVRQGYEQYF. Here the CDR3 DNA reads TGTGCCAGCAGCTTGGTAAGACAGGGCTACGAGCAGTACTTC.

The chain recombines TRBV6-5 with TRBJ1-2; perhaps TRBD1 as D (5 bases). CDR3 size: 14 residues. Germline CDR1 is MNHEY and CDR2 is SVGAGI. The ends were cut back, 4 bases at V and 1 base at J, with 10 bases in the middle. CDR3 DNA: TGTGCCAGCAGTTCCTCGCAGGGTAACTATGGCTACACCTTC. Protein product: CASSSSQGNYGYTF.

This rearrangement joins TRBV7-9 to TRBJ2-3, with TRBD2 matching over 10 bases. V was clipped by 5 bases and J by 5 bases; unmatched bases: 10. CDR1 and CDR2 (germline): SEHNR, FQNEAQ (reference sequence). The CDR3 sequence is 16 residues long. DNA of the CDR3: TGTGCCAGCAGCCGATTAAGCGGGGGGGCCGAAGATACGCAGTATTTT. Its translation: CASSRLSGGAEDTQYF.

The gene calls are TRBV5-4 and TRBJ2-1, with D hard to call. Deletions cut 2 bases from V and 5 bases from J, with 5 bases between. From germline, CDR1 is SGHNT and CDR2 YYREEE (reference sequence). CDR3 length: 12 residues. DNA of the CDR3: TGTGCCAGCAGCTTATTTGACAATGAGCAGTTCTTC. Encoded protein: CASSLFDNEQFF.

The gene calls are TRBV6-5 and TRBJ2-7; TRBD2 is a possible D gene (6 bases). Germline V gene lookup returns CDR1 MNHEY and CDR2 SVGAGI. This CDR3 is built from 13 residues. The V end lost 2 bases, the J end lost 3 bases, and 8 bases lay between the germline ends. DNA of the CDR3: TGTGCCAGCAGTTACCGGGAGCACTACGAGCAGTACTTC. Translating gives CASSYREHYEQYF.

The CDR3 DNA follows: TGTGCCAGCAGCACGACGGGCTCCTACGAGCAGTACTTC. This sequence encodes CASSTTGSYEQYF. V and J are TRBV7-9 and TRBJ2-7, with D unresolved. The CDR3 contains 13 residues. The germline V gene has CDR1 SEHNR and CDR2 FQNEAQ (reference sequence). The germline V and J ends were trimmed by 5 bases and 0 bases, with 8 bases remaining between them.

This chain connects TRBV9 to TRBJ2-5; a weak D match, TRBD1 (6 bases). V lost 0 bases and J lost 4, with 7 bases in between. This CDR3 is 13 amino acids long. Germline lookup yields CDR1 SGDLS and CDR2 YYNGEE. The CDR3 DNA reads TGTGCCAGCAGCGTAGAAGGGGGAGAGACCCAGTACTTC. It is translated as CASSVEGGETQYF.

The rearrangement joins TRBV28 to TRBJ2-7; 11 nucleotides line up with TRBD1. The CDR3 runs 16 residues. V lost 7 bases and J lost 5; bases outside the gene matches: 13. CDR1 is MDHEN and CDR2 is SYDVKM in the germline V gene. The CDR3 protein is CASTPRWGQGVNEQYF. The CDR3 region has the DNA TGTGCCAGCACCCCTCGGTGGGGACAGGGGGTTAACGAGCAGTACTTC.

The chain employs TRBV7-9 and TRBJ2-1, with 12 bases fitting TRBD2. J gave up 10 bases and V 2 bases, and 6 bases lay outside the gene matches. Looked up from germline, CDR1 is SEHNR and CDR2 is FQNEAQ (reference sequence). This CDR3 contains 15 residues. CDR3: CASSLLAGGPREQFF. CDR3 nucleotides: TGTGCCAGCAGCTTACTAGCGGGGGGGCCGCGGGAGCAGTTCTTC.

The chain links TRBV4-1 to TRBJ1-1; D is ambiguous. V dropped 0 bases and J dropped 2 bases, with 10 bases sitting between them. CDR3 length equals 15 residues. CDR1 is MGHRA and CDR2 is YSYEKL in the germline V gene. The CDR3 DNA reads TGCGCCAGCAGCCAAGAGACTCCTTTCAACACTGAAGCTTTCTTT. It is translated as CASSQETPFNTEAFF.

CDR3 sequence (DNA): TGTGCCAGCAGTTGGGGGGTAGTCACAGATACGCAGTATTTT. Translated, it gives CASSWGVVTDTQYF. The chain recombines TRBV28 with TRBJ2-3; a weak D match, TRBD2 (6 bases). From germline, CDR1 is MDHEN and CDR2 SYDVKM. There are 14 residues in the CDR3. Trimming took off 4 bases at V and 2 bases at J, with 10 bases between the two ends. Complete variable domain (other parts from reference TRBV28 and TRBJ2-3): DVKVTQSSRYLVKRTGEKVFLECVQDMDHENMFWYRQDPGLGLRLIYFSYDVKMKEKGDIPEGYSVSREKKERFSLILESASTNQTSMYLCASSWGVVTDTQYFGPGTRLTVL.

This clone is medium-sized (0.01 to 0.1%) within its sample. The genes are TRBV5-4 and TRBJ1-1; tentatively, D is TRBD1 (5 bases). V shed 1 base and J shed 0 bases, with 16 bases lying between them. CDR1 and CDR2 (germline): SGHNT, YYREEE (reference sequence). This CDR3 region has 17 residues. CDR3 DNA sequence: TGTGCCAGCAGCTTGATCGGGTTTGGGGCCATGAACACTGAAGCTTTCTTT. Translation gives CASSLIGFGAMNTEAFF.